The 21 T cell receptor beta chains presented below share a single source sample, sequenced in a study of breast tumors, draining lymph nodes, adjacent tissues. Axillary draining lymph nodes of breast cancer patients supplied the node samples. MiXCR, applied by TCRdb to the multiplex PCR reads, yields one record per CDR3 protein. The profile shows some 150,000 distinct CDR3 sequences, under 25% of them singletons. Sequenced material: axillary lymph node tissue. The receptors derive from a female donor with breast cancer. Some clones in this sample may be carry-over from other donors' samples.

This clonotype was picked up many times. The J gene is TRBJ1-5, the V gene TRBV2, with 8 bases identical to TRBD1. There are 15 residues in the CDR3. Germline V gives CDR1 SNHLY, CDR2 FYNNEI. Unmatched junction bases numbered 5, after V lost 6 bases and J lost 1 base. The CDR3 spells CASRDRDVSNQPQHF. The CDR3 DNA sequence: TGTGCCAGCAGGGACAGGGACGTGAGCAATCAGCCCCAGCATTTT.

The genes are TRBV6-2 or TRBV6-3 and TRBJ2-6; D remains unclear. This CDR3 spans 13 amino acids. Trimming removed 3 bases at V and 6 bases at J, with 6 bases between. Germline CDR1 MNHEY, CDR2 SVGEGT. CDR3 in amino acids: CASSYPPANVLTF. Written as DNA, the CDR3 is TGTGCCAGCAGTTATCCCCCGGCCAACGTCCTGACTTTC.

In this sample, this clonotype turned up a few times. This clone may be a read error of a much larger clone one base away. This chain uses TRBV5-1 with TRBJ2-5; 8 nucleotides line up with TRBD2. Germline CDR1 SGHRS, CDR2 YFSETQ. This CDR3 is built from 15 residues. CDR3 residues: CAGSLVGGGQETQYF. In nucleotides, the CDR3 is TGCGCCGGCAGCTTGGTCGGGGGGGGCCAAGAGACCCAGTACTTC.

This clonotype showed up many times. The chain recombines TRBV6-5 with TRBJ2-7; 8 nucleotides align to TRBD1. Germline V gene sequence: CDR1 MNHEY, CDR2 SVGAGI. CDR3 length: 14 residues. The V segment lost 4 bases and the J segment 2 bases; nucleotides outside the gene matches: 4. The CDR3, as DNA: TGTGCCAGCAGTTCCTTGACAGGGGCCTACGAGCAGTACTTC. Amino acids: CASSSLTGAYEQYF.

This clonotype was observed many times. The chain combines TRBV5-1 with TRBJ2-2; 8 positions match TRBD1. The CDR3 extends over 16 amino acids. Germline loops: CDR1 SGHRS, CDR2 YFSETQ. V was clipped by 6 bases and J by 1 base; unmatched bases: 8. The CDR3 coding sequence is TGCGCCAGCAAGGTATGGACAGGGCGGAACACCGGGGAGCTGTTTTTT. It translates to CASKVWTGRNTGELFF.

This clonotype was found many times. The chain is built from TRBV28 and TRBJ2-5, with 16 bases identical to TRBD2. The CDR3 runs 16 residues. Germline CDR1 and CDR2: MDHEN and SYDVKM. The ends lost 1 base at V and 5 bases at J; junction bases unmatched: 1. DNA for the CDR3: TGTGCCAGCAGTTTATCGGGACTAGCGGGAGGGGAGACCCAGTACTTC. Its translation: CASSLSGLAGGETQYF. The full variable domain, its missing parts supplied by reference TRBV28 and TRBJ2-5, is DVKVTQSSRYLVKRTGEKVFLECVQDMDHENMFWYRQDPGLGLRLIYFSYDVKMKEKGDIPEGYSVSREKKERFSLILESASTNQTSMYLCASSLSGLAGGETQYFGPGTRLLVL.

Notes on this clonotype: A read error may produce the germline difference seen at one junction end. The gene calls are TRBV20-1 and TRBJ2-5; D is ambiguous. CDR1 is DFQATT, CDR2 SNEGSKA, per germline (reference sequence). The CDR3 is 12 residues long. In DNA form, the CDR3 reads TGCAGTGCCAGAGAGGTACAAGAGACCCAGTACTTC. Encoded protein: CSAREVQETQYF.

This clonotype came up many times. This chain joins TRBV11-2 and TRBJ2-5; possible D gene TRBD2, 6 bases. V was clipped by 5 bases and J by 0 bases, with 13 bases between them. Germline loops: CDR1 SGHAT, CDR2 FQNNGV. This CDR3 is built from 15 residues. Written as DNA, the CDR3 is TGTGCCAGCAGCCCCGGGACTTCGTACCAAGAGACCCAGTACTTC. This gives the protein CASSPGTSYQETQYF.

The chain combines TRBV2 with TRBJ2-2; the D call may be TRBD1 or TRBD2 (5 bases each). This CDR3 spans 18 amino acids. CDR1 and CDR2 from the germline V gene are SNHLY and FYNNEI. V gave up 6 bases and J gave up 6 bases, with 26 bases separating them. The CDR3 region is CASRVRAISLGKAGELFF. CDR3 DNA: TGTGCCAGCAGGGTCAGGGCCATATCACTAGGGAAGGCCGGGGAGCTGTTTTTT.

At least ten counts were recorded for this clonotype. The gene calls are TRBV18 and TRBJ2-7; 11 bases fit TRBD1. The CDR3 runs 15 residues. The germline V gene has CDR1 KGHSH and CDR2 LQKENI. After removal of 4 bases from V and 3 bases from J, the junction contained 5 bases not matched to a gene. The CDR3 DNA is TGTGCCAGCTCACTTACCGGGACAGGGGGCTACGAGCAGTACTTC. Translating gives CASSLTGTGGYEQYF.

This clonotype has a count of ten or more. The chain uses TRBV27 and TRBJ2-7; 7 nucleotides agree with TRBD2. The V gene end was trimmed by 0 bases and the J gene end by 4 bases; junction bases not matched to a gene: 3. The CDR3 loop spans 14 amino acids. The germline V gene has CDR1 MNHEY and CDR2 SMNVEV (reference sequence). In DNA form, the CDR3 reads TGTGCCAGCAGTTTATCGGGGGGGATTTACGAGCAGTACTTC. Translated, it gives CASSLSGGIYEQYF.

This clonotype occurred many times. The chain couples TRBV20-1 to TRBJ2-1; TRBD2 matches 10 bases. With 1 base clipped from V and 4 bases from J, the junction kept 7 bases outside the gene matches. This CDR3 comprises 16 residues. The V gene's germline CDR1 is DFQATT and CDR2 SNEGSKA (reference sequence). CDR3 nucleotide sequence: TGCAGTGCTAGAGCCCTGGGAGCGGGAGGGTACAATGAGCAGTTCTTC. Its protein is CSARALGAGGYNEQFF.

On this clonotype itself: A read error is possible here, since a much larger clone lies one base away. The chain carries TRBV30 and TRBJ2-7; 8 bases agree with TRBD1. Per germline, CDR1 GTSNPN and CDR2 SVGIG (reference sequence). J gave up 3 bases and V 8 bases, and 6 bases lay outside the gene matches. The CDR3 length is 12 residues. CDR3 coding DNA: TGTGCCAGGACAGGGACAGGCTACGAGCAGTACTTC. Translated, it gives CARTGTGYEQYF.

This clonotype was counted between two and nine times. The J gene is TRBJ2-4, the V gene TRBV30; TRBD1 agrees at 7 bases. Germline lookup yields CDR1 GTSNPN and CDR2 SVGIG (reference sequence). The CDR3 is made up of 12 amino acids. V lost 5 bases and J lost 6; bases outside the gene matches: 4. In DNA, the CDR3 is TGTGCCTGGGCAAACAGGGGAAACATTCAGTACTTC. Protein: CAWANRGNIQYF.

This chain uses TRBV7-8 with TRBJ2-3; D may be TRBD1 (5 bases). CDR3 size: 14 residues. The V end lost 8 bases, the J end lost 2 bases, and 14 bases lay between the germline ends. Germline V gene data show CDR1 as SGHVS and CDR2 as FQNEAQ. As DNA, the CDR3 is TGTGCCAGCGATTGGGGTGGGGCCACAGATACGCAGTATTTT. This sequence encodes CASDWGGATDTQYF.

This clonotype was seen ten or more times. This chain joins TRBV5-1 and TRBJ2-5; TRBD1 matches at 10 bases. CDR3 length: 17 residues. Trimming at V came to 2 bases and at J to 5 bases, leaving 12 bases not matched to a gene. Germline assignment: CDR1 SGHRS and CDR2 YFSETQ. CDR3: CASSLGTGTGVWETQYF. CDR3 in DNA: TGCGCCAGCAGCTTAGGTACCGGGACAGGGGTCTGGGAGACCCAGTACTTC.

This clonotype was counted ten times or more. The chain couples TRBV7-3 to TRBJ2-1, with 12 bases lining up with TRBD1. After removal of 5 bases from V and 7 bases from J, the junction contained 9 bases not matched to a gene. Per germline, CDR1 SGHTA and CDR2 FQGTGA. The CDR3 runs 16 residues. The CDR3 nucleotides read TGTGCCAGCAGCGCGTGGGGGACAGGGGGCGGGAATGAGCAGTTCTTC. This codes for CASSAWGTGGGNEQFF.

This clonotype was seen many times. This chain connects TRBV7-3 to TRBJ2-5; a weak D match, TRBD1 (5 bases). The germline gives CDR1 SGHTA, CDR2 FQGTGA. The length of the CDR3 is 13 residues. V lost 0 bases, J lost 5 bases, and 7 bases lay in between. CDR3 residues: CASSLTRVETQYF. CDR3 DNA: TGTGCCAGCAGCTTAACCAGGGTTGAGACCCAGTACTTC.

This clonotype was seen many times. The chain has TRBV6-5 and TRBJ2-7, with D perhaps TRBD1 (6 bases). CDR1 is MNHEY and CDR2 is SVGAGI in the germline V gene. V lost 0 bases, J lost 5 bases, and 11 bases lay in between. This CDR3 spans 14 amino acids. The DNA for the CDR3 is TGTGCCAGCAGTTACTCGACTGAGGGGGACGAGCAGTACTTC. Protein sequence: CASSYSTEGDEQYF.

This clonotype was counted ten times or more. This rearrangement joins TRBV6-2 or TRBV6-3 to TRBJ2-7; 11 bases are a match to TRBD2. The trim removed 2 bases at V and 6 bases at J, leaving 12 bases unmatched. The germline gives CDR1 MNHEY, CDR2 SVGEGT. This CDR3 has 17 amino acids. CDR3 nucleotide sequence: TGTGCCAGCAGTTACGGGAGCCTAGCGGGAGGTAGGCGCGAGCAGTACTTC. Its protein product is CASSYGSLAGGRREQYF.

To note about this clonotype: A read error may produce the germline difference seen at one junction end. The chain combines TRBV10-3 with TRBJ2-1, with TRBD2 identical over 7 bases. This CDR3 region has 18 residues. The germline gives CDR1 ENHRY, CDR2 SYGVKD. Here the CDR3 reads CAISAPMLSGDSYNGQFF. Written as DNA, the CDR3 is TGTGCCATCAGTGCCCCTATGTTGAGCGGGGACTCCTACAATGGGCAGTTCTTC.